The present T cell receptor (beta chain) was sequenced within a study of blood T cell repertoires in COVID-19. The CDR3 sequence is 10 residues long. Trimming took off 9 bases at V and 10 bases at J, with 12 bases between the two ends. The germline CDR1 and CDR2 sequences are SEHNR and FQNEAQ (reference sequence). Only in-frame clones appear in the TCRdb table, and some are missing; sequencing was by immunoSEQ multiplex PCR. The sample includes approximately 200,000 clones, 88% of them seen just once. The sequencing sample was made of peripheral blood. The clonotype comes from a woman in her 30s with acute or convalescent COVID-19. V usage is TRBV7-9 and J usage is TRBJ1-1, with D possibly matching TRBD1 (5 bases). The CDR3 is CASHGGLAFF. DNA for the CDR3: TGTGCCAGTCACGGGGGATTAGCTTTCTTT.